Below are 30 T cell receptor beta chains sequenced from a single sample in a study of T cells after yellow fever vaccination. TCRdb recomputed calls from the 5' RACE reads with MiXCR, one row per CDR3 protein. The table records a few hundred thousand distinct CDR3 sequences, 4.1% of them present only once. The input for sequencing was PBMCs, taken 5 days after the yellow fever booster vaccination. The origin of the receptors is a man between 18 and 29 years old who received the YFV17D yellow fever vaccine.

Only a few counts were recorded for this clonotype. The J gene is TRBJ2-7, the V gene TRBV5-1; maybe TRBD1 (5 bases). The CDR3 spans 14 residues. Germline V gene sequence: CDR1 SGHRS, CDR2 YFSETQ. Trimming removed 2 bases from V and 2 bases from J, with 11 bases in between. CDR3 bases: TGCGCCAGCAGCTTTGATCAGGGCCCCTACGAGCAGTACTTC. Its translation is CASSFDQGPYEQYF. Based on the CDR3 plus reference TRBV5-1 and TRBJ2-7, the full variable domain is KAGVTQTPRYLIKTRGQQVTLSCSPISGHRSVSWYQQTPGQGLQFLFEYFSETQRNKGNFPGRFSGRQFSNSRSEMNVSTLELGDSALYLCASSFDQGPYEQYFGPGTRLTVT.

In this sample, this clonotype turned up a few times. The DNA of the CDR3 is TGTGCCAGCAGCTTAATGGCTAGCGGGTCAGATACGCAGTATTTT. Its translation: CASSLMASGSDTQYF. The gene calls are TRBV11-2 and TRBJ2-3; 8 nucleotides line up with TRBD2. CDR1 is SGHAT and CDR2 is FQNNGV in the germline V gene. The V gene end was trimmed by 2 bases and the J gene end by 4 bases; junction bases not matched to a gene: 5. The length of the CDR3 is 15 residues.

Only a few counts were recorded for this clonotype. This chain joins TRBV19 and TRBJ1-5; the match to TRBD1 covers 7 bases. The CDR3 spans 18 residues. The ends lost 7 bases at V and 0 bases at J; junction bases unmatched: 15. Germline V CDR1 and CDR2: LNHDA, SQIVND (reference sequence). CDR3 nucleotides: TGTGCCAGTAAACCGGTGACAGGGAGGCTATATAGCAATCAGCCCCAGCATTTT. Translation: CASKPVTGRLYSNQPQHF.

This clonotype was detected only a few times. The V and J genes are TRBV7-2 and TRBJ2-5; 7 bases are shared with TRBD2. Germline trimming cut 5 bases from V and 7 bases from J; bases unmatched to any gene: 16. This CDR3 comprises 16 residues. CDR1 SGHTA and CDR2 FQGNSA come from the germline V gene. The CDR3 nucleotides read TGTGCCAGCAGCACAACCCCGACTAGCTTAGCGACGACCCAGTACTTC. Protein product: CASSTTPTSLATTQYF.

This clonotype was recorded many times. The genes are TRBV6-2 or TRBV6-3 and TRBJ2-5; a weak D match, TRBD2 (5 bases). Trimming took 8 bases from V and 5 from J, leaving 18 bases between them. Germline CDR1 is MNHEY and CDR2 is SVGEGT. The CDR3 runs to 14 residues. The CDR3: CASRPGVARETQYF. Written as DNA, the CDR3 is TGTGCCAGCCGCCCCGGGGTAGCGAGGGAGACCCAGTACTTC.

The V call is TRBV6-6, the J call TRBJ2-1, with TRBD2 matching over 11 bases. The CDR3 is 16 amino acids. Germline V CDR1 and CDR2: MNHNY, SVGAGI (reference sequence). V shed 7 bases and J 4 bases; nucleotides not matched to a gene: 9. In DNA, the CDR3 is TGTGCCAGCAACAGACCTACTAGCGGGGGTTACAATGAGCAGTTCTTC. This translates into CASNRPTSGGYNEQFF.

The rearrangement uses TRBV10-3 and TRBJ2-3; TRBD1 aligns across 9 bases. The CDR3 runs 15 residues. The V gene's germline CDR1 is ENHRY and CDR2 SYGVKD. With V trimmed by 5 bases and J by 6 bases, 9 bases remained unmatched. The DNA of the CDR3 is TGTGCCATCAGTCCGGGACAGGGAATAAGGGATACGCAGTATTTT. Encoded protein: CAISPGQGIRDTQYF.

The sample holds many counts of this clonotype. This chain connects TRBV7-9 to TRBJ2-1; a possible D gene is TRBD1 (6 bases). From germline, CDR1 is SEHNR and CDR2 FQNEAQ (reference sequence). V lost 7 bases to trimming and J lost 5 bases, with 9 bases between them. The CDR3 length is 12 residues. The CDR3 DNA follows: TGTGCCAGCACCTGGGACAACAATGAGCAGTTCTTC. It yields the protein CASTWDNNEQFF.

The chain is built from TRBV12-3 or TRBV12-4 and TRBJ2-1; 10 bases are a match to TRBD2. The trim removed 7 bases at V and 0 bases at J, leaving 3 bases unmatched. The CDR3 runs 15 residues. CDR3 DNA: TGTGCCAGCACTAGCGGGGGCCTCTCCTACAATGAGCAGTTCTTC. Protein: CASTSGGLSYNEQFF.

This chain connects TRBV19 to TRBJ1-2; unclear D gene. The CDR3 loop spans 14 amino acids. The germline V gene encodes CDR1 LNHDA and CDR2 SQIVND (reference sequence). The V and J ends lost 6 bases and 4 bases respectively, with 15 bases between them. The CDR3, as DNA: TGTGCCAGTAGCAACTTGGGGTCTGGCTATGGCTACACCTTC. This gives the protein CASSNLGSGYGYTF.

This clonotype was detected only a few times. This sequence joins TRBV12-3 or TRBV12-4 and TRBJ2-2; 7 positions agree with TRBD2. The junction had 13 bases not matched to a gene; V was cut back by 5 bases and J by 13 bases. The CDR3 covers 14 residues. CDR3 loop: CASSPAGLPPGLFF. DNA for the CDR3: TGTGCCAGCAGTCCAGCGGGACTACCCCCGGGGCTGTTTTTT.

The CDR3 protein is CASSLSMTGGIDEQFF. The CDR3 coding sequence is TGTGCCAGCAGTTTAAGTATGACAGGGGGCATTGATGAGCAGTTCTTC. V is TRBV12-3 or TRBV12-4 and J is TRBJ2-1, with 10 bases fitting TRBD1. This CDR3 contains 16 residues. The ends lost 2 bases at V and 8 bases at J; junction bases unmatched: 9.

This clonotype was detected only a few times. The rearrangement links TRBV7-6 to TRBJ2-1, with D perhaps matching TRBD1 (5 bases). Germline CDR1 SGHVS, CDR2 FNYEAQ. This CDR3 is built from 15 residues. The ends were cut back, 6 bases at V and 0 bases at J, with 12 bases in the middle. The CDR3 bases are TGTGCCAGCAGTGAACAGGCGAGCTCCTACAATGAGCAGTTCTTC. This translates into CASSEQASSYNEQFF.

This clonotype was seen more than once but under ten times. V is TRBV7-2 and J is TRBJ1-5, with 10 bases that match TRBD1. This CDR3 is 15 amino acids long. V was clipped by 5 bases and J by 7 bases; unmatched bases: 8. Germline V gene lookup returns CDR1 SGHTA and CDR2 FQGNSA. This chain's CDR3 is CASSPPGTGAQPQHF. The CDR3 DNA is TGTGCCAGCAGCCCCCCTGGGACAGGGGCCCAGCCCCAGCATTTT.

This clonotype was recorded a few times. This chain joins TRBV6-2 or TRBV6-3 and TRBJ1-5; D gene unclear. Trimming pared 2 bases from V and 6 bases from J, leaving 11 bases between. This CDR3 has 14 amino acids. Germline V gives CDR1 MNHEY, CDR2 SVGEGT. The CDR3 is CASSYREISQPQHF. CDR3 in DNA: TGTGCCAGCAGTTACCGTGAGATTTCTCAGCCCCAGCATTTT.

The rearrangement uses TRBV20-1 and TRBJ1-1, with 8 bases matching TRBD1. Per germline, CDR1 DFQATT and CDR2 SNEGSKA (reference sequence). The CDR3 contains 13 residues. After removal of 5 bases from V and 5 bases from J, the junction contained 7 bases not matched to a gene. The DNA of the CDR3 is TGCAGTGCTCGAACAGGGGGGGTGACTGAAGCTTTCTTT. Protein sequence: CSARTGGVTEAFF.

CDR3 in DNA: TGTGCCAGCAGTTGGGGGACAGGGGGTGACCAAGAGCAGTTCTTC. Translation: CASSWGTGGDQEQFF. V and J are TRBV7-9 and TRBJ2-1, with 11 bases aligning to TRBD1. Germline CDR1 SEHNR, CDR2 FQNEAQ (reference sequence). The CDR3 consists of 15 residues. Trimming cost V 6 bases and J 10 bases; bases outside gene matches: 11. The full variable domain, with the rest looked up from reference TRBV7-9 and TRBJ2-1, is DTGVSQNPRHKITKRGQNVTFRCDPISEHNRLYWYRQTLGQGPEFLTYFQNEAQLEKSRLLSDRFSAERPKGSFSTLEIQRTEQGDSAMYLCASSWGTGGDQEQFFGPGTRLTVL.

The V call is TRBV18, the J call TRBJ2-6; D gene ambiguous. With 6 bases removed from V and 0 bases from J, the gap between germline ends came to 15 bases. Germline lookup yields CDR1 KGHSH and CDR2 LQKENI. The length of the CDR3 is 17 residues. The CDR3 loop reads CASSPRVPPSGANVLTF. DNA for the CDR3: TGTGCCAGCTCTCCTAGGGTTCCCCCCTCTGGGGCCAACGTCCTGACTTTC.

This clonotype was picked up a small number of times. The chain couples TRBV7-2 to TRBJ2-5; possible D gene TRBD1, 6 bases. This CDR3 contains 17 residues. Germline-derived CDR1 and CDR2 are SGHTA and FQGNSA. Between the trimmed V and J ends, which lost 4 bases and 1 base, there was a span of 19 bases. DNA of the CDR3: TGTGCCAGCAGCTCGGTCGGATGGGGGCGCCTCCAAGAGACCCAGTACTTC. Encoded protein: CASSSVGWGRLQETQYF.

This clonotype was detected only a few times. The CDR3 coding sequence is TGCAGTGCTCTATCCGGGACAGGGGGGCCCTATGGCTACACCTTC. It is translated as CSALSGTGGPYGYTF. This sequence joins TRBV20-1 and TRBJ1-2; 11 bases align to TRBD1. The CDR3 is 15 residues long. Trimming at V came to 5 bases and at J to 4 bases, leaving 9 bases not matched to a gene. Per the germline V gene, CDR1 is DFQATT and CDR2 is SNEGSKA (reference sequence).

This clonotype has only a few counts. CDR3 in DNA: TGTGCCAGCAGCTCAAGAGCCGGGACAGGGGGAGTTCAGCCCCAGCATTTT. Translated, it gives CASSSRAGTGGVQPQHF. This rearrangement joins TRBV7-2 to TRBJ1-5, with 11 nucleotides matching TRBD1. With 4 bases clipped from V and 6 bases from J, the junction kept 11 bases outside the gene matches. Germline CDR1 and CDR2: SGHTA and FQGNSA. The CDR3 consists of 17 residues. The full variable domain, rest sourced from reference TRBV7-2 and TRBJ1-5, is GAGVSQSPSNKVTEKGKDVELRCDPISGHTALYWYRQSLGQGLEFLIYFQGNSAPDKSGLPSDRFSAERTGGSVSTLTIQRTQQEDSAVYLCASSSRAGTGGVQPQHFGDGTRLSIL.

There are a few counts of this clonotype. The chain recombines TRBV7-2 with TRBJ1-3; D unclear. The CDR3 loop spans 17 amino acids. The germline V gene has CDR1 SGHTA and CDR2 FQGNSA. With 5 bases removed from V and 4 bases from J, the gap between germline ends came to 21 bases. The CDR3 is CASSHPDGRSTGNTIYF. The CDR3 region has the DNA TGTGCCAGCAGCCATCCCGACGGACGCAGTACAGGAAACACCATATATTTT.

Many counts were recorded for this clonotype. V and J are TRBV7-9 and TRBJ2-5, with D possibly being TRBD1 (5 bases). This CDR3 is 14 amino acids long. The V and J ends lost 0 bases and 3 bases respectively, with 8 bases between them. Per germline, CDR1 SEHNR and CDR2 FQNEAQ (reference sequence). CDR3 amino acids: CASSLAPDKETQYF. CDR3 nucleotides: TGTGCCAGCAGCTTAGCCCCGGACAAAGAGACCCAGTACTTC. The full variable domain, its missing parts supplied by reference TRBV7-9 and TRBJ2-5, is DTGVSQNPRHKITKRGQNVTFRCDPISEHNRLYWYRQTLGQGPEFLTYFQNEAQLEKSRLLSDRFSAERPKGSFSTLEIQRTEQGDSAMYLCASSLAPDKETQYFGPGTRLLVL.

This clonotype was counted only a few times. The V gene is TRBV18, the J gene TRBJ2-5; D unresolved. This CDR3 contains 16 residues. In germline, CDR1 is KGHSH, CDR2 LQKENI. V gave up 1 base and J gave up 1 base, with 13 bases separating them. In nucleotides, the CDR3 is TGTGCCAGCTCACCACAAGTAAGGACCATCCAAGAGACCCAGTACTTC. This sequence encodes CASSPQVRTIQETQYF.

This clonotype was recorded at least ten times. This chain links TRBV3-1 with TRBJ1-1; possibly TRBD1 for D (5 bases). The CDR3 extends over 14 amino acids. Trimming pared 5 bases from V and 4 bases from J, leaving 14 bases between. The germline V gene encodes CDR1 LGHDT and CDR2 YNNKEL (reference sequence). The CDR3 DNA is TGTGCCAGCAGCGTAAACAGTCAGGGCACTGAAGCTTTCTTT. This encodes CASSVNSQGTEAFF.

The chain couples TRBV7-2 to TRBJ1-1; D is unresolved. CDR1 and CDR2 from the germline V gene are SGHTA and FQGNSA. The CDR3 contains 15 residues. V lost 0 bases to trimming and J lost 1 base, with 9 bases between them. The DNA for the CDR3 is TGTGCCAGCAGCTTAGCGGGTAAGGGGAACACTGAAGCTTTCTTT. Amino acid sequence: CASSLAGKGNTEAFF.

This clonotype was picked up many times. The chain uses TRBV4-1 and TRBJ1-1; 7 bases line up with TRBD1. Germline V gene data show CDR1 as MGHRA and CDR2 as YSYEKL. The CDR3 spans 14 residues. V lost 6 bases and J lost 3; bases outside the gene matches: 7. The CDR3, as DNA: TGCGCCAGCAGACCGGGACAGCCATACACTGAAGCTTTCTTT. It codes for CASRPGQPYTEAFF.

At least ten counts were recorded for this clonotype. The CDR3 reads CASSFSGGANEQFF. In DNA form, the CDR3 reads TGTGCCAGCAGCTTTAGCGGGGGGGCCAATGAGCAGTTCTTC. The chain combines TRBV7-3 with TRBJ2-1; 11 bases are shared with TRBD2. CDR1 is SGHTA, CDR2 FQGTGA, per germline. The CDR3 is 14 residues long. V lost 3 bases to trimming and J lost 6 bases; unmatched junction nucleotides: 1.

This clonotype appeared a few times. The genes are TRBV5-1 and TRBJ2-2; no firm D call. Germline loops: CDR1 SGHRS, CDR2 YFSETQ. The V and J ends lost 0 bases and 1 base respectively, with 7 bases between them. The CDR3 runs to 15 residues. The DNA of the CDR3 is TGCGCCAGCAGCTTGGCGGCAGGGAACACCGGGGAGCTGTTTTTT. Amino acids: CASSLAAGNTGELFF. Together with reference TRBV5-1 and TRBJ2-2, the CDR3 gives the full variable domain: KAGVTQTPRYLIKTRGQQVTLSCSPISGHRSVSWYQQTPGQGLQFLFEYFSETQRNKGNFPGRFSGRQFSNSRSEMNVSTLELGDSALYLCASSLAAGNTGELFFGEGSRLTVL.

This rearrangement joins TRBV4-3 to TRBJ1-1, with D perhaps TRBD1 (5 bases). CDR1 is LGHNA and CDR2 is YSLEER in the germline V gene. The CDR3 length is 16 residues. V lost 6 bases, J lost 0 bases, and 17 bases lay in between. CDR3 amino acids: CASSRRDGLMNTEAFF. For the CDR3, the DNA is TGCGCCAGCAGTCGAAGGGACGGACTCATGAACACTGAAGCTTTCTTT.